This T cell receptor beta chain was identified during a study of blood T cells in healthy people across ages (dated by TCRdb to about 2015). Background on the whole study: In model experiments, roughly one uniquely barcoded TCR beta cDNA molecule per two T cells was captured by template switching. Age-related changes in TCR beta repertoire diversity were measured in the study by deep sequencing normalized with unique cDNA molecular identifiers. The donors were split into four age groups: young (average around 15 years), middle-aged (roughly 40), aged (over 55) and long-lived (more than 80). To avoid experimental bias, donors of different ages were spread randomly across the sequencing lanes. Using the same blood draw, the study looked at two additional independent replicas of 1 million unique cDNA reads for two donors, one aged 18 to 30 and the other aged 80 or older.

Broad study findings and their caveats: Compared with the aged group, the long-lived group had more naive CD4+ T cells, fewer expanded clones and increased TCR diversity, suggesting age selection. Conclusive comparison of naive and antigen-experienced compartments was prevented by the profiling of bulk unsorted PBMCs. Estimates of total diversity based on one million sequenced T cells were regarded as lower bounds and as underestimates. As age increased, observed TCR beta diversity per million T cells dropped in a roughly linear way, and a significant reduction was already evident by age roughly 40. The percentage of naive T cells measured by flow cytometry correlated strongly with observed TCR beta diversity. Because the CMV infection status of the donors was unknown, age-related changes in expanded clonotypes may potentially have been confounded.

The library was obtained by 5' RACE. A second PCR of roughly 7 to 12 cycles was run with a J-beta primer mix and a sample-barcoded 5' primer. A unique molecular identifier was introduced onto each TCR beta cDNA molecule by a template-switch 5' adaptor carrying 12 random nucleotides. Each sample yielded at least 3 million CDR3-containing paired-end reads. The Mint cDNA synthesis kit, primed by a TRBC-specific oligonucleotide, was used to synthesize first-strand cDNA from all RNA. Following uracil-DNA glycosylase treatment, a first 18-cycle PCR with universal primers M1SS and BC2_uni_R was performed on all cDNA. In the source study's methods: For normalization, 1 million high-quality reads, each with a distinct molecular identifier, were randomly selected from each sample. Reads sharing molecular identifiers were discarded rather than binned into consensus sequences. MiTCR, run with a Q25 quality threshold and the strictest error-elimination algorithm, handled CDR3 identification, clonotype clustering and error correction. A nonparametric unseen species model with Euler transformation was used to estimate lower-bound total TCR beta diversity. TCRdb handled the public reads itself, with Q25 trimming in fastp and clone calling in MiXCR, and kept productive beta chains. When rows share a CDR3 protein, they turn into one entry using the most common DNA and genes. The V and J calls and clone size are TCRdb's, not the authors'. The sample table records some 1,800,000 distinct CDR3 sequences; roughly two fifths of these occur just once. More than 20% of the sample is held by the ten biggest clonotypes.

Systemically healthy Caucasian individuals from Russia, approximately 39 in total and aged roughly 6 to 100 years, were included as donors. Ten milliliters of peripheral blood were collected from each donor into EDTA-treated Vacutainer tubes. Ficoll-Paque density-gradient centrifugation was used to isolate PBMCs, with at least 6 million obtained per sample. Trizol reagent was used to extract total RNA from the PBMCs, yielding at least 6 micrograms per sample. For every donor, an aliquot of PBMCs went through flow cytometry to measure the percentages of naive CD45RAhigh/CD27high T cells. In the germline V gene, CDR1 corresponds to SGHVS and CDR2 to FQNEAQ. Including the terminal cysteine and phenylalanine, the CDR3 comprises 17 residues. This entry keeps only the CDR3 DNA: 51 bases, framed from base 1. Relative to germline, V is missing 5 bases and J is missing 1 base, with 12 bases of the junction outside any gene match.

A note on this clonotype: Its antigen has not been determined. Per-base qualities were not stored, and no clone one base away is much larger.

The chain links TRBV7-8 with TRBJ2-3; 7 nucleotides in the junction match TRBD2. This sequence originates from a human donor in good health. The material sequenced was blood. CDR3 reads: CASSRGLWGGGTDTQYF. The nucleotide sequence is given as TGTGCCAGCAGCCGAGGGCTCTGGGGGGGGGGCACAGATACGCAGTATTTT.